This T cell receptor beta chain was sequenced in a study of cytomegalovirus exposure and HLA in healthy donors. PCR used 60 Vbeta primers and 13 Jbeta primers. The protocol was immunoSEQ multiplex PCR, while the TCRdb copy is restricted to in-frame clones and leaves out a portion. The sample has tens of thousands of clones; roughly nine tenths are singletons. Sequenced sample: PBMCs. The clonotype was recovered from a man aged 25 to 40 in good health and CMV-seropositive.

CDR3 residues: CASSVAADRSISYEQYF. DNA for the CDR3: TGTGCCAGCAGCGTCGCTGCGGACAGATCGATCTCCTACGAGCAGTACTTC. This chain connects TRBV2 to TRBJ2-7, with D possibly TRBD1 on 6 matching bases. There are 17 residues in the CDR3. Germline V lookup: CDR1 SNHLY, CDR2 FYNNEI. V lost 6 bases to trimming and J lost 0 bases, with 21 bases between them.